This TCR beta chain stems from a study of spatial heterogeneity in lung cancer. The V and J ends lost 6 bases and 0 bases, in that order; junction bases with no gene match: 8. CDR3 length: 16 residues. The germline V gene encodes CDR1 MNHNY and CDR2 SVGAGI (reference sequence). Time point reported: sample taken at primary tumor resection. Unsorted tumor, nontumor lung tissue or cryopreserved PBMC supplied the whole RNA. The donors, roughly 70 patients with untreated early-stage non-small cell lung cancer, provided the samples. About this clonotype: The antigen remains undetermined.

Individually, TCR cDNA molecules were each labelled with a unique molecular identifier. Via MiXCR, TCRdb re-called the 5' RACE reads, giving one row per CDR3 protein. Among some 44,000 distinct CDR3 sequences, about an eighth were seen once, and the ten largest hold approximately 60%. Points from the study as a whole: Circulating ubiquitous expanded tumor TCRs were observed more frequently at resection than at follow-up.

The source material was PBMCs, sampled at surgery. The TCR sequence derives from a male donor with early-stage non-small cell lung cancer. This chain connects TRBV6-6 to TRBJ2-7; 10 nucleotides line up with TRBD1. The CDR3 protein is CASSYTGTGASYEQYF. As DNA, the CDR3 is TGTGCCAGCAGCTACACCGGGACAGGGGCCTCCTACGAGCAGTACTTC.